Listed below are T cell receptor beta chains from one sample, sequenced in a study of identical twins. TCRdb passed the 5' RACE reads through MiXCR, listing each CDR3 protein once. The sample lists some 570,000 distinct CDR3 sequences; about 22% were seen once. In addition, the sample was reused for a study of yellow fever vaccine responses in identical twins.

What was sequenced was CD4+ T cells sorted from blood. The receptors derive from a woman between 18 and 29 years old in good health. Both conserved end residues are part of each CDR3. The order of the fields is clone size, J gene, D gene, V gene, CDR3 protein, CDR3 DNA. D genes are given only for firm matches. A clone size is listed for some rows: how often the clone was seen (once, few, many), or a class if it is expanded.

few | TRBJ1-6 | TRBD1 | TRBV27 | CASRPDRVTSPLHF | TGTGCCAGCAGACCCGACAGGGTCACTTCACCCCTCCACTTT
. | TRBJ2-3 | TRBD1 | TRBV11-2 | CASSFQQGVGASTDTQYF | TGTGCCAGCAGCTTCCAACAGGGGGTCGGAGCCAGCACAGATACGCAGTATTTT
. | TRBJ2-5 | TRBD1 | TRBV11-2 | CASSLEGDRYWETQYF | TGTGCCAGCAGCTTAGAGGGGGACAGGTATTGGGAGACCCAGTACTTC
. | TRBJ2-1 | . | TRBV2 | CASTSGNLYNEQFF | TGTGCCAGCACTTCCGGGAACCTCTACAATGAGCAGTTCTTC
few | TRBJ1-2 | . | TRBV6-5 | CASSYSTGGEWGYTF | TGTGCCAGCAGTTACTCCACCGGAGGAGAGTGGGGCTACACCTTC
. | TRBJ2-3 | . | TRBV12-3/TRBV12-4 | CASSTGPKGFTDTQYF | TGTGCCAGCAGTACGGGACCCAAGGGGTTCACCGATACGCAGTATTTT
few | TRBJ2-1 | . | TRBV20-1 | CSAPGLPNLNEQFF | TGCAGTGCCCCGGGACTTCCCAACCTTAATGAGCAGTTCTTC
. | TRBJ2-1 | TRBD2 | TRBV9 | CASSMGTSAYEQFF | TGTGCCAGCAGCATGGGGACTAGCGCTTATGAGCAGTTCTTC
. | TRBJ2-1 | . | TRBV4-2 | CASSQRRPNSYNEQFF | TGTGCCAGCAGCCAAAGGCGTCCGAACTCCTACAATGAGCAGTTCTTC
. | TRBJ2-5 | . | TRBV9 | CASSVEGGNQETQYF | TGTGCCAGCAGCGTAGAAGGGGGAAACCAAGAGACCCAGTACTTC
many | TRBJ2-5 | . | TRBV3-1 | CASSQIQETQYF | TGTGCCAGCAGCCAGATACAAGAGACCCAGTACTTC
. | TRBJ1-1 | TRBD1 | TRBV9 | CASSSGQGRTEAFF | TGTGCCAGCAGCTCTGGACAGGGGAGGACTGAAGCTTTCTTT
many | TRBJ2-4 | TRBD1 | TRBV12-3/TRBV12-4 | CASSGDSKNIQYF | TGTGCCAGCAGTGGGGACAGTAAAAACATTCAGTACTTC
. | TRBJ1-1 | . | TRBV29-1 | CSVESLNTEAFF | TGCAGCGTTGAATCCTTGAACACTGAAGCTTTCTTT
. | TRBJ2-5 | TRBD2 | TRBV18 | CASSPPGLAGGRREETQYF | TGTGCCAGCTCACCACCGGGACTAGCGGGGGGGCGGCGAGAAGAGACCCAGTACTTC
. | TRBJ2-7 | . | TRBV6-1 | CASSEAGTGSYEQYF | TGTGCCAGCAGTGAAGCGGGCACAGGGTCCTACGAGCAGTACTTC
medium-sized | TRBJ2-1 | TRBD2 | TRBV5-1 | CASSLPGTTYNEQFF | TGCGCCAGCAGCCTACCCGGGACTACCTACAATGAGCAGTTCTTC
. | TRBJ2-5 | . | TRBV5-6 | CASSLLVRGQETQYF | TGTGCCAGCAGCTTGTTGGTGAGGGGCCAAGAGACCCAGTACTTC
many | TRBJ2-2 | . | TRBV11-2 | CASSLGQSNTGELFF | TGTGCCAGCAGCTTAGGACAGTCAAACACCGGGGAGCTGTTTTTT
. | TRBJ2-1 | . | TRBV27 | CASRFSTRARDNEQFF | TGTGCCAGCAGATTTTCTACTCGGGCCAGGGACAATGAGCAGTTCTTC
few | TRBJ2-3 | TRBD2 | TRBV6-1 | CASTISGGTDTQYF | TGTGCCAGCACGATCAGCGGGGGGACAGATACGCAGTATTTT
. | TRBJ2-1 | TRBD2 | TRBV4-2 | CASSQVGGPYNEQFF | TGTGCCAGCAGCCAGGTGGGAGGGCCCTACAATGAGCAGTTCTTC
many | TRBJ1-1 | . | TRBV9 | CASSVNWYTEAFF | TGTGCCAGCAGCGTTAACTGGTACACTGAAGCTTTCTTT
few | TRBJ2-1 | . | TRBV10-2 | CATYGNEQFF | TGCGCCACCTACGGGAATGAGCAGTTCTTC
few | TRBJ1-6 | . | TRBV27 | CASTPRPSMSPLHF | TGTGCCAGCACCCCCCGACCTTCTATGTCACCCCTCCACTTT